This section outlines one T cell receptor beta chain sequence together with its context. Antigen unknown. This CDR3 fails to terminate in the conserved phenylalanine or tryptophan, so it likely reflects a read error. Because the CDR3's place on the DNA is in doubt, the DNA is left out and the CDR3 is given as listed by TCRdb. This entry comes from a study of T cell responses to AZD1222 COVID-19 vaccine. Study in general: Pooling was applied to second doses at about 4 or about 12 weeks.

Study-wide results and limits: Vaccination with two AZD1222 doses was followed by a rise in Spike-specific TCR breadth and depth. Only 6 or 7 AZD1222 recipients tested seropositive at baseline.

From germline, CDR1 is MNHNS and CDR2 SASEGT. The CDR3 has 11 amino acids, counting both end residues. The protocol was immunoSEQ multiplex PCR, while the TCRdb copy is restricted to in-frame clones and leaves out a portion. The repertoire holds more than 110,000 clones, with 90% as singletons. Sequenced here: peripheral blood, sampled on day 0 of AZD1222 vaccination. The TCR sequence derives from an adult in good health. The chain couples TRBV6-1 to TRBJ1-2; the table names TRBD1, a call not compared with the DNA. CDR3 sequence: CASSEFGPIIC.